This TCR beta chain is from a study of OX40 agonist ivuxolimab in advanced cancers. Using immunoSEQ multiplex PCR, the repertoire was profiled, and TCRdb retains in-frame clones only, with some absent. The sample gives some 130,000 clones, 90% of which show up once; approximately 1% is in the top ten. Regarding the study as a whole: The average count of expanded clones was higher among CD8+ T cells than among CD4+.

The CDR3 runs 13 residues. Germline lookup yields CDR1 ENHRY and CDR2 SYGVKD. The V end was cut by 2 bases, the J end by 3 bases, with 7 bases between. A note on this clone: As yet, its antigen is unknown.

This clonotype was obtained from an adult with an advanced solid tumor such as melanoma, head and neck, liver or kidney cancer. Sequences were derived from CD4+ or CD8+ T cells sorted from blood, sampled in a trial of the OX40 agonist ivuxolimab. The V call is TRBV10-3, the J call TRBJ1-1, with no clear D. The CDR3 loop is CAISERSDTEAFF. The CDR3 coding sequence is TGTGCCATCAGTGAGAGGTCAGACACTGAAGCTTTCTTT.